Sequencing of this TCR beta chain was carried out in a study of shared clonotypes between healthy human individuals. Trimming removed 4 bases at V and 7 bases at J, with 8 bases between. The CDR3 spans 12 residues. From germline, CDR1 is SGHRS and CDR2 YFSETQ. The donors, healthy adults who were HIV-negative, had experienced no recent acute infections or vaccinations. Unsorted PBMC samples were amplified in replicate PCRs containing about 0.3 ug DNA, tens of thousands of T cell genomes. Assay: immunoSEQ multiplex PCR; the TCRdb copy retains only in-frame clones and omits some. Found here are 530,000 or so clones, around 79% of them singletons; the top ten hold roughly an eighth.

This TCR was recovered from a middle-aged woman in good health. Some clones in this sample may be carry-over from other donors' samples. V gene TRBV5-1 combines with J gene TRBJ1-4, with TRBD1 as a possible D gene (5 bases). Material: PBMCs. CDR3: CASSPRGEKLFF. In nucleotides, the CDR3 is TGCGCCAGCAGCCCTAGGGGTGAAAAACTGTTTTTT.